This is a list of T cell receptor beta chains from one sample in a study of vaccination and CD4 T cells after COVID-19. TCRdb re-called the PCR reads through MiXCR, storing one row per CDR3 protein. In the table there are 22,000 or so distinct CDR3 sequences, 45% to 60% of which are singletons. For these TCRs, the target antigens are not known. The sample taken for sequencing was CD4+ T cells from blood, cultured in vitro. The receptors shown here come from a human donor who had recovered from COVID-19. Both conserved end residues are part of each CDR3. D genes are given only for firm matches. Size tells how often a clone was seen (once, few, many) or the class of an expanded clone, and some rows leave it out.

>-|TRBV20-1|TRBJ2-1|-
CSARPYRSYNEQFF
TGCAGTGCTAGGCCCTACCGCTCCTACAATGAGCAGTTCTTC
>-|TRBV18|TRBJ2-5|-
CASSRGIQETQYF
TGTGCCAGCTCTCGCGGGATCCAAGAGACCCAGTACTTC
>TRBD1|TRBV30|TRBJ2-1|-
CAWSRTGLASYNEQFF
TGTGCCTGGAGTCGGACAGGTTTGGCGTCCTACAATGAGCAGTTCTTC
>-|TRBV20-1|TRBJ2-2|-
CSARGVLDEWDTGELFF
TGCAGTGCTAGAGGAGTCTTAGATGAGTGGGACACCGGGGAGCTGTTTTTT
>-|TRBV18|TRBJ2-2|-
CASSPSWGALSKNTGELFF
TGTGCCAGCTCACCAAGTTGGGGGGCCCTGTCTAAGAACACCGGGGAGCTGTTTTTT
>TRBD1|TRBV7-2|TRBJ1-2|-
CASSPAQGARGYTF
TGTGCCAGCAGCCCCGCCCAGGGGGCGCGTGGCTACACCTTC
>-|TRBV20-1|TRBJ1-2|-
CSAGRSDSYHYGYTF
TGCAGTGCTGGAAGGTCGGACAGCTACCACTATGGCTACACCTTC
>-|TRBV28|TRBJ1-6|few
CASGVGYNSPLHF
TGTGCCAGCGGGGTCGGGTATAATTCACCCCTCCACTTT
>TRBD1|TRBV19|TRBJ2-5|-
CASSGTGGAQTQYF
TGTGCCAGCTCGGGGACAGGGGGCGCCCAGACCCAGTACTTC
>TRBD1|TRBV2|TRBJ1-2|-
CASTAGQVYGYTF
TGTGCCAGCACCGCTGGACAGGTCTATGGCTACACCTTC
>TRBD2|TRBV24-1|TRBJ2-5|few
CATSLSGLAGQETQYF
TGTGCCACCAGCCTCTCGGGACTAGCGGGACAAGAGACCCAGTACTTC
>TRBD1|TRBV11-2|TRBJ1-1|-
CASSLDPGGYAEAFF
TGTGCCAGCAGCTTAGATCCAGGGGGCTACGCTGAAGCTTTCTTT
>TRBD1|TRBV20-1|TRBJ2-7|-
CSASSDRSSYEQYF
TGCAGTGCTAGTTCGGACAGGAGCTCCTACGAGCAGTACTTC
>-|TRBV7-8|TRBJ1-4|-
CASSPGGRRDEKLFF
TGTGCCAGCAGCCCCGGGGGGAGAAGAGACGAAAAACTGTTTTTT
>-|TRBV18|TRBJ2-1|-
CASSPLWDVDNEQFF
TGTGCCAGCTCACCCCTTTGGGACGTTGACAATGAGCAGTTCTTC
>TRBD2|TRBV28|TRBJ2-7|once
CASSPSGSSYEQYF
TGTGCCAGCAGTCCGAGCGGGAGCTCCTACGAGCAGTACTTC
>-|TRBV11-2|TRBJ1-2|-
CASRGTALNYGYTF
TGTGCCAGCAGGGGGACGGCCCTTAACTATGGCTACACCTTC
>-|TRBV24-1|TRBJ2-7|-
CAAMPSGDSRYYEQYF
TGTGCCGCTATGCCATCTGGAGACAGCAGATACTACGAGCAGTACTTC
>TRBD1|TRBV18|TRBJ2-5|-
CASSPNRGQETQYF
TGTGCCAGCTCACCTAACAGGGGGCAAGAGACCCAGTACTTC
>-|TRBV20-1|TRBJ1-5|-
CSASPYRSNQPQHF
TGCAGTGCTAGTCCCTATAGGAGCAATCAGCCCCAGCATTTT
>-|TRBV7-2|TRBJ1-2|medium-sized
CASSPGGRVLYGYTF
TGTGCCAGCAGCCCGGGGGGCAGGGTTCTCTATGGCTACACCTTC
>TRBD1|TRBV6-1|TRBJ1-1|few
CASIPGQGALNTEAFF
TGTGCCAGCATCCCCGGACAGGGGGCATTGAACACTGAAGCTTTCTTT
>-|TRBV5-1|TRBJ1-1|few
CASSFDRSEAEAFF
TGCGCCAGCAGCTTTGACAGGTCCGAGGCTGAAGCTTTCTTT
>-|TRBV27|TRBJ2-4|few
CASSPDRAYVAKNIQYF
TGTGCCAGCAGTCCCGACAGAGCCTATGTAGCCAAAAACATTCAGTACTTC
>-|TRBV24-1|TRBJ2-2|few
CATSDVTGRTGELFF
TGTGCCACCAGTGACGTTACAGGGCGCACCGGGGAGCTGTTTTTT
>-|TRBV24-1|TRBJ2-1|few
CATSKSGLTSYNEQFF
TGTGCCACCAGTAAGTCAGGGCTCACCTCCTACAATGAGCAGTTCTTC
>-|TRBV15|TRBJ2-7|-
CATSRGQGRDEQYF
TGTGCCACCAGCAGAGGACAGGGGAGGGACGAGCAGTACTTC
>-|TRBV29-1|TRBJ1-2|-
CSVAAGYGYTF
TGCAGCGTTGCTGCGGGCTATGGCTACACCTTC
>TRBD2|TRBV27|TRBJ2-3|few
CASSLYSGGFLTDTQYF
TGTGCCAGCAGTTTATATTCGGGAGGTTTTCTCACAGATACGCAGTATTTT
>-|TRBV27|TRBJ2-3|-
CASSPRDWGTGTQYF
TGTGCCAGCAGTCCCCGGGACTGGGGCACAGGTACGCAGTATTTT
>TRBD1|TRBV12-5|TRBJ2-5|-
CASGRDRETQYF
TGTGCTAGTGGGAGGGACAGAGAGACCCAGTACTTC
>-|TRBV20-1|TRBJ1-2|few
CSATRPSYGYTF
TGCAGTGCCACCAGGCCTTCCTATGGCTACACCTTC
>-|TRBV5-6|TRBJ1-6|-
CASSVAPGTPGYNSPLHF
TGTGCCAGCAGCGTCGCCCCCGGGACACCCGGTTATAATTCACCCCTCCACTTT
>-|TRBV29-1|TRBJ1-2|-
CSVGPGDKVYGYTF
TGCAGCGTCGGACCAGGGGACAAGGTCTATGGCTACACCTTC
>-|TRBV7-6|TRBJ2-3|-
CASSPAGSYTDTQYF
TGTGCCAGCAGCCCCGCCGGGAGTTACACAGATACGCAGTATTTT
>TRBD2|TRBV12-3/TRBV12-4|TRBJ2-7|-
CASRGLAGAEQYF
TGTGCCAGCAGAGGACTAGCGGGAGCCGAGCAGTACTTC
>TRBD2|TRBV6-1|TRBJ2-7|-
CASRPAGLASYEQYF
TGTGCCAGCAGACCGGCGGGACTAGCCTCCTACGAGCAGTACTTC
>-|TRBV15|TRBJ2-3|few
CATSRGGAGGPTDTQYF
TGTGCCACCAGCAGAGGGGGAGCAGGAGGGCCCACAGATACGCAGTATTTT
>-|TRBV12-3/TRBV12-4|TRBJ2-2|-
CASSFSVSGELFF
TGTGCCAGCAGTTTCTCCGTTTCCGGGGAGCTGTTTTTT
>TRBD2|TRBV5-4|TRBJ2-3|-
CASSFPGLVTDTQYF
TGTGCCAGCAGCTTTCCGGGACTAGTCACAGATACGCAGTATTTT
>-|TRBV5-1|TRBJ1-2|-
CASSLGDRKVGYTF
TGCGCCAGCAGCTTGGGCGACAGGAAAGTTGGCTACACCTTC
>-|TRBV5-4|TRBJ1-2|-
CASSSPGGNYGYTF
TGTGCCAGCAGCTCGCCGGGGGGCAACTATGGCTACACCTTC
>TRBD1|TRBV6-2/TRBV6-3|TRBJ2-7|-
CATADRGLYEQYF
TGTGCCACCGCGGACAGGGGGCTTTACGAGCAGTACTTC
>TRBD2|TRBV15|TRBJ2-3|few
CATSRDGGRSDTQYF
TGTGCCACCAGCAGAGATGGCGGGAGGTCAGATACGCAGTATTTT
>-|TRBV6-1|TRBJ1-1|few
CASSEPQVNTEAFF
TGTGCCAGCAGTGAACCCCAGGTGAACACTGAAGCTTTCTTT
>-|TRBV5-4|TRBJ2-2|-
CASSPWQGRPGELFF
TGTGCCAGCAGCCCGTGGCAGGGCCGCCCCGGGGAGCTGTTTTTT
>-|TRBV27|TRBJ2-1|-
CASSFGLAYNEQFF
TGTGCCAGCAGTTTTGGCCTAGCCTACAATGAGCAGTTCTTC
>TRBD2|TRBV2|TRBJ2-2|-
CASSTGTSDVGGLFF
TGTGCCAGCTCAACCGGGACTAGCGATGTCGGGGGGCTGTTTTTT
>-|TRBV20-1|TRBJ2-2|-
CSAGTTNTGELFF
TGCAGTGCTGGCACAACGAACACCGGGGAGCTGTTTTTT
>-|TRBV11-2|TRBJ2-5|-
CASSLQGGSTETQYF
TGTGCCAGCAGCTTACAAGGGGGGTCAACGGAGACCCAGTACTTC
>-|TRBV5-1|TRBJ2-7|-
CASSPAPGDYEQYF
TGCGCCAGCAGCCCGGCCCCAGGGGACTACGAGCAGTACTTC
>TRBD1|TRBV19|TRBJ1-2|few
CASSQQGGSYGYTF
TGTGCCAGTAGCCAACAGGGGGGGAGCTATGGCTACACCTTC
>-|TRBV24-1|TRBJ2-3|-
CATSVGSRSSTDTQYF
TGTGCCACCAGTGTCGGATCCAGGAGTTCCACAGATACGCAGTATTTT
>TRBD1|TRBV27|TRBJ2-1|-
CASSLGWGQGTSEINEQFF
TGTGCCAGCAGTTTAGGGTGGGGACAGGGGACTTCAGAAATTAATGAGCAGTTCTTC
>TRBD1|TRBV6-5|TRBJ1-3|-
CASSYSVNYRGNTIYF
TGTGCCAGCAGTTACTCGGTCAATTACAGGGGGAACACCATATATTTT
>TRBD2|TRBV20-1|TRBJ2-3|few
CSARGLAGAADTQYF
TGCAGTGCACGCGGACTAGCGGGAGCGGCAGATACGCAGTATTTT
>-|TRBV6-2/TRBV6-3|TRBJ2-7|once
CASGSGHSYEQYF
TGTGCCAGCGGTTCGGGACACTCCTACGAGCAGTACTTC